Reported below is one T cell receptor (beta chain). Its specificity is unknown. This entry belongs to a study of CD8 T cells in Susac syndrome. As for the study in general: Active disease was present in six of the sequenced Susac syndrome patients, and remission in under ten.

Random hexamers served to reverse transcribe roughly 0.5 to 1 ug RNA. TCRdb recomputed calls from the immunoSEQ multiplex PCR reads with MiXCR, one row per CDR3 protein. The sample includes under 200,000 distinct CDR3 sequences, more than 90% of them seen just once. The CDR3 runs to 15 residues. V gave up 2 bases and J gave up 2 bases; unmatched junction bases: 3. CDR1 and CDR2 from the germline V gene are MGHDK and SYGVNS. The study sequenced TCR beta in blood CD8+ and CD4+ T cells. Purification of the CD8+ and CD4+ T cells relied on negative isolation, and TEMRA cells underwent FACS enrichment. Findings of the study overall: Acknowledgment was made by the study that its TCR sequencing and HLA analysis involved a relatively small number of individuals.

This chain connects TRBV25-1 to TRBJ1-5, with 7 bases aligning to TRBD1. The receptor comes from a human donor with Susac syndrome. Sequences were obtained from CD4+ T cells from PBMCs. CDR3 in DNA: TGTGCCAGCAGTGAAAGCACAGGGGGCAATCAGCCCCAGCATTTT. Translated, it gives CASSESTGGNQPQHF.